This is a list of T cell receptor beta chains from one sample in a study of patients with pleural tuberculosis. TCRdb itself ran the reads through MiXCR, one entry per CDR3 protein. Altogether tens of thousands of distinct CDR3 sequences are present, over 15% being singletons, with the ten largest covering 3.5%. Sequenced: peripheral blood. These receptors all come from a human donor with pleural tuberculosis. CDR3s leave out the opening cysteine and the closing phenylalanine or tryptophan. Each record gives: V gene, CDR3 protein.

TRBV20-1 | SSPPGSEQY
TRBV9 | ASSLGTASTDTQY
TRBV6-1 | ASSEAGDEQY
TRBV5-1 | ASSLYGAINIQY
TRBV27 | ASSPLTSGRDTQY
TRBV6-6 | ASGLGYSYT
TRBV4-3 | ASSATAEDSYEQY
TRBV13 | AIGGRAADQPQH
TRBV7-2 | ASSPRAPTYEQY
TRBV7-2 | ASSPRDRGSEQY
TRBV5-1 | ASSPEGLPITDTQY
TRBV18 | ASSPPGPIYGYT
TRBV7-9 | ASSLMMRMNTEAF
TRBV6-1 | ASSSSPSADYYSEQF
TRBV2 | ASSFWTSGYTEQY
TRBV6-6 | ASSYENTGELF
TRBV29-1 | SVDRDADTQY
TRBV2 | ASSPGQGARTEAF
TRBV20-1 | SANRVVDTEAF
TRBV3-1 | ASSQEDWNTEAF
TRBV28 | ASSNRGTIEAF
TRBV10-3 | AISEFQGAGAEAF